The 24 T cell receptor beta chains below all came from one sample that was sequenced in a study of CD8 T cells in Susac syndrome. RNA totalling about 0.45 to 1 ug underwent reverse transcription with random hexamers. TCRdb re-called the immunoSEQ multiplex PCR reads through MiXCR, storing one row per CDR3 protein. This table holds 100,000 to 150,000 distinct CDR3 sequences, nearly 96% found once. What was sequenced was CD4+ T cells from PBMCs. Source of these receptors: a human donor with Susac syndrome.

The chain employs TRBV20-1 and TRBJ2-2, with 9 positions matching TRBD1. V was clipped by 4 bases and J by 4 bases; unmatched bases: 7. The CDR3 loop spans 15 amino acids. CDR1 is DFQATT, CDR2 SNEGSKA, per germline (reference sequence). In DNA form, the CDR3 reads TGCAGTGCTAAATCCAGGACAGGGGTCACCGGGGAGCTGTTTTTT. The encoded protein is CSAKSRTGVTGELFF.

The chain combines TRBV3-1 with TRBJ1-2, with D uncertain. The CDR3 spans 16 residues. Trimming left V 6 bases short and J 2 bases short, with 19 bases between. Germline values: CDR1 LGHDT, CDR2 YNNKEL (reference sequence). The chain's CDR3 is CASSHTYKTVNYGYTF. CDR3 sequence (DNA): TGTGCCAGCAGTCACACCTATAAGACGGTGAACTATGGCTACACCTTC.

As for this clonotype: Sequence at one end of the junction differs from germline and may be a read error. CDR3 in DNA: TGTGCTAGCAGCTTTAGCGGTAAAGAGACCCAGTACTTC. Residues: CASSFSGKETQYF. The rearrangement uses TRBV7-7 and TRBJ2-5; possible D gene TRBD2, 6 bases. The CDR3 has 13 amino acids. The germline CDR1 and CDR2 sequences are SSHAT and FNYEAQ (reference sequence).

V is TRBV30 and J is TRBJ1-5, with 9 nucleotides matching TRBD1. Trimming cost V 2 bases and J 6 bases; bases outside gene matches: 8. Per the germline V gene, CDR1 is GTSNPN and CDR2 is SVGIG (reference sequence). The CDR3 runs to 15 residues. The CDR3 sequence is CAWSLSGTGRQPQHF. CDR3 sequence (DNA): TGTGCCTGGAGTCTCTCCGGGACAGGGCGTCAGCCCCAGCATTTT. Based on the CDR3 plus reference TRBV30 and TRBJ1-5, the full variable domain is SQTIHQWPATLVQPVGSPLSLECTVEGTSNPNLYWYRQAAGRGLQLLFYSVGIGQISSEVPQNLSASRPQDRQFILSSKKLLLSDSGFYLCAWSLSGTGRQPQHFGDGTRLSIL.

The chain employs TRBV14 and TRBJ2-3, with D unclear. CDR1 is SGHDN and CDR2 is FVKESK in the germline V gene. The CDR3 length is 14 residues. V was shortened by 1 base and J by 4 bases, with 9 bases between the two germline ends. The CDR3 bases are TGTGCCAGCAGCCAAGGGGTCCGTTCAGATACGCAGTATTTT. Protein sequence: CASSQGVRSDTQYF.

This chain links TRBV6-5 with TRBJ2-5, with TRBD1 identical over 7 bases. With 0 bases clipped from V and 2 bases from J, the junction kept 9 bases outside the gene matches. Germline V CDR1 and CDR2: MNHEY, SVGAGI. The CDR3 consists of 17 residues. Here the CDR3 reads CASSYSSPTGIQETQYF. CDR3 bases: TGTGCCAGCAGTTACTCTTCCCCGACAGGGATTCAAGAGACCCAGTACTTC.

In this sample, this clonotype turned up once. The chain carries TRBV5-1 and TRBJ2-5; tentatively, D is TRBD1 (5 bases). Germline loops: CDR1 SGHRS, CDR2 YFSETQ. The V end was cut by 1 base, the J end by 1 base, with 11 bases between. The CDR3 length is 15 residues. CDR3 sequence reads: CASSLQGKPQETQYF. DNA for the CDR3: TGCGCCAGCAGCTTGCAGGGAAAACCCCAAGAGACCCAGTACTTC.

This rearrangement joins TRBV12-3 or TRBV12-4 to TRBJ1-2, with 8 bases matching TRBD1. The CDR3 is 16 residues long. V lost 2 bases and J lost 8; bases outside the gene matches: 13. The CDR3 bases are TGTGCCAGCAGTTTACCCACGGGACAGGCGAAGTGGGGCTACACCTTC. Amino acids: CASSLPTGQAKWGYTF.

The CDR3 DNA is TGTGCCATCAGTGACGGACAGGCGGAAAAACTGTTTTTT. This sequence encodes CAISDGQAEKLFF. The rearrangement joins TRBV10-3 to TRBJ1-4; 7 nucleotides line up with TRBD1. This CDR3 is 13 amino acids long. The trim removed 3 bases at V and 8 bases at J, leaving 3 bases unmatched. The germline gives CDR1 ENHRY, CDR2 SYGVKD.

The genes are TRBV7-9 and TRBJ2-7, with 9 positions matching TRBD2. After removal of 3 bases from V and 6 bases from J, the junction contained 9 bases not matched to a gene. CDR3 length: 15 amino acids. Germline V gives CDR1 SEHNR, CDR2 FQNEAQ (reference sequence). The CDR3 spells CASSFGGRALGEQYF. In nucleotides, the CDR3 is TGTGCCAGCAGCTTTGGCGGGAGGGCCCTAGGCGAGCAGTACTTC.

J is TRBJ2-3 and V is TRBV20-1; 15 bases are a match to TRBD2. Germline CDR1 reads DFQATT; CDR2 reads SNEGSKA (reference sequence). V shed 8 bases, J shed 3 bases, and the junction held 9 bases outside the gene matches. CDR3 length equals 16 residues. CDR3: CSTEGLAGGSTDTQYF. The CDR3 DNA follows: TGCAGTACAGAGGGACTAGCGGGAGGATCGACAGATACGCAGTATTTT.

This chain uses TRBV4-2 with TRBJ2-7; D gene unclear. The CDR3 covers 14 residues. Germline V gene lookup returns CDR1 LGHNA and CDR2 YNFKEQ. The germline V and J ends were trimmed by 3 bases and 3 bases, with 12 bases remaining between them. Here the CDR3 reads CASSQSRIGYEQYF. Here the CDR3 DNA reads TGTGCCAGCAGCCAGTCTAGAATCGGCTACGAGCAGTACTTC.

CDR3 coding DNA: TGTGCCAGCAGCCACAACAGGGCGGACACTGAAGCTTTCTTT. It yields the protein CASSHNRADTEAFF. The chain links TRBV3-1 to TRBJ1-1; perhaps TRBD1 as D (6 bases). CDR3 length: 14 residues. The V gene's germline CDR1 is LGHDT and CDR2 YNNKEL (reference sequence). V was trimmed by 3 bases and J by 3 bases, leaving 11 bases between them.

The chain recombines TRBV6-2 or TRBV6-3 with TRBJ2-3; D gene unclear. V lost 6 bases and J 3 bases, leaving 16 bases between the germline ends. The CDR3 has 15 amino acids. Germline V gene lookup returns CDR1 MNHEY and CDR2 SVGEGT. CDR3 sequence reads: CASSPGRSVTDTQYF. DNA for the CDR3: TGTGCCAGCAGCCCCGGACGGAGTGTAACAGATACGCAGTATTTT.

The rearrangement joins TRBV29-1 to TRBJ2-7; possibly TRBD2 for D (5 bases). CDR3 length: 13 amino acids. Trimming cost V 5 bases and J 2 bases, with 13 bases left between them. Germline CDR1 and CDR2: SQVTM and ANQGSEA. The chain's CDR3 is CSVRSSSPYEQYF. CDR3 DNA sequence: TGCAGCGTTCGGTCTAGCAGCCCCTACGAGCAGTACTTC.

The gene calls are TRBV15 and TRBJ1-5; 7 bases align to TRBD1. The CDR3 contains 16 residues. Trimming took 0 bases from V and 2 from J; bases not matched to a gene: 4. Germline V gives CDR1 LNHNV, CDR2 YYDKDF (reference sequence). CDR3 nucleotide sequence: TGTGCCACCAGCAGAGATCGACAGGGACGCAATCAGCCCCAGCATTTT. It translates to CATSRDRQGRNQPQHF.

The chain carries TRBV4-2 and TRBJ2-3, with TRBD2 matching over 12 bases. CDR3 size: 16 residues. Germline V gene sequence: CDR1 LGHNA, CDR2 YNFKEQ. The V and J ends lost 4 bases and 5 bases, in that order; junction bases with no gene match: 7. The CDR3 nucleotides read TGTGCCAGCAGCCTTGGACTAGCGGGAATGGTAGATACGCAGTATTTT. Protein product: CASSLGLAGMVDTQYF.

This chain connects TRBV18 to TRBJ2-4, with 10 bases aligning to TRBD1. The length of the CDR3 is 12 residues. Germline V gene data show CDR1 as KGHSH and CDR2 as LQKENI. Trimming took 3 bases from V and 10 from J; bases not matched to a gene: 0. CDR3: CASSPGQGIQYF. CDR3 coding DNA: TGTGCCAGCTCACCGGGACAGGGGATTCAGTACTTC.

This clonotype was seen only a few times. The gene calls are TRBV18 and TRBJ2-2, with unresolved D. Germline lookup yields CDR1 KGHSH and CDR2 LQKENI. Trimming took 0 bases from V and 5 from J, leaving 1 base between them. The CDR3 length is 12 residues. CDR3 protein: CASSPPTGELFF. The CDR3 DNA is TGTGCCAGCTCACCACCGACCGGGGAGCTGTTTTTT.

This clonotype was seen a few times. The chain links TRBV12-3 or TRBV12-4 to TRBJ1-5; 9 nucleotides match TRBD1. The trim removed 5 bases at V and 2 bases at J, leaving 1 base unmatched. The CDR3 is 14 residues long. The CDR3 spells CASSRQGGNQPQHF. The CDR3 bases are TGTGCCAGCAGTCGACAGGGGGGCAATCAGCCCCAGCATTTT.

This clonotype was counted a single time. The rearrangement joins TRBV2 to TRBJ2-2, with no clear D. The V end lost 3 bases, the J end lost 2 bases, and 7 bases lay between the germline ends. Germline CDR1 and CDR2: SNHLY and FYNNEI. The CDR3 covers 14 residues. The CDR3 is CASSETLNTGELFF. The CDR3, as DNA: TGTGCCAGCAGTGAGACTCTAAACACCGGGGAGCTGTTTTTT.

The chain is built from TRBV20-1 and TRBJ2-1, with D unclear. The germline V and J ends were trimmed by 5 bases and 10 bases, with 12 bases remaining between them. CDR3 size: 11 residues. Germline V gives CDR1 DFQATT, CDR2 SNEGSKA (reference sequence). CDR3 bases: TGCAGTGCTGGACCTGTTGGGGAGCAGTTCTTC. The encoded protein is CSAGPVGEQFF.

The J gene is TRBJ2-5, the V gene TRBV3-1; either TRBD1 or TRBD2 may supply D (5 bases each). With 5 bases removed from V and 9 bases from J, the gap between germline ends came to 16 bases. The CDR3 runs to 13 residues. Per the germline V gene, CDR1 is LGHDT and CDR2 is YNNKEL (reference sequence). CDR3 in DNA: TGTGCCAGCAGCTCAGGGACCACTCGGGCCCAGTACTTC. Translation: CASSSGTTRAQYF.

In this sample, this clonotype turned up a few times. This chain connects TRBV18 to TRBJ1-1; D uncertain. The V and J ends lost 1 base and 5 bases respectively, with 2 bases between them. Looked up from germline, CDR1 is KGHSH and CDR2 is LQKENI. The CDR3 has 11 residues. The CDR3 spells CASSPRTEAFF. Here the CDR3 DNA reads TGTGCCAGCTCACCACGGACTGAAGCTTTCTTT.